This TCR beta chain was documented in a study of tissue T cells after allogeneic stem cell transplantation (dated by TCRdb to the early 2020s). For the study in its entirety: The study profiled TCR beta repertoires across many tissues from research autopsies of patients with and without GVHD, plus mouse models of GVHD. The human arm was a prospective observational study without blinding or randomization.

Paper-wide results and their limitations: Sampling depth was acknowledged as a limitation, and the patient cohort was both small and clinically heterogeneous. Within patients, how anatomically similar tissues were was a major factor shaping TCR repertoire composition, regardless of disease or transplant status. Which tissue TCRs were alloreactive or antigen-specific was not determined in the study, and some of the clones might have been host cells that persisted. In both patients and mice, only a limited portion of the TCR repertoire detected in tissues was captured by blood and spleen T cells. Only a few T cell clones appeared in more than one patient, yet motif-based clustering showed tissue-specific repertoire signatures that were shared between patients.

A note on this clone: What this receptor recognizes is not known. In this record, gene identifiers and germline sequences come from the mouse.

Library construction relied on the immunoSEQ multiplex PCR assay. TCRbeta CDR3 sequencing was done by Adaptive Biotechnologies at survey depth, reporting CDR3 sequences, V/J genes, productive frequency and template counts. TCR beta CDR3 regions were amplified from genomic DNA rather than RNA. The published analysis was carried out like this. Jensen-Shannon divergence served to quantify pairwise repertoire overlap between tissues, with 0 meaning identical and 1 meaning complete divergence. Based on pairwise JSD values, tissues were grouped by single-linkage agglomerative hierarchical clustering, and the results were shown as dendrograms. GLIPH2 was run on all patient samples with simulation_depth 1000, kmer_min_depth 3 and cdr3_length_cutoff 8, and groups with more than two unique CDR3s were retained. A standardized tissue-overlap score was calculated by extrapolating Jaccard GLIPH-group overlap across patients to a standard repertoire size of 1000 clones. Associations of diversity with clinical or experimental variables used linear mixed-effect models with tissue fixed effects and individual random effects. TCRdb stores this immuneACCESS table with in-frame sequences only. Part of the clones is absent; in the studies checked, under half of the shortfall reflects unresolved V genes, and no reason is known for the rest. The DNA gave D and trimming, while V, J and clone size come from that table. The sample profile shows under 8,500 clones; around half of them were found once. 5.1% of the sample rests with the top ten.

The intended sense of this specimen's time point label: mouse harvest day 7 after allogeneic transplant. Each mouse graft consisted of 10^7 T-cell-depleted bone marrow cells plus 10^6 splenic CD5+ T cells and was given by tail vein injection. A major MHC-mismatch B6 (H2b) into BALB/c (H2d) model was used to model mouse GVHD, and tissues were profiled at day 7 or 14. Mouse tissues and retro-orbital blood were harvested on day 7 or 14 post-transplant using separate sterile tools per animal; livers were flushed beforehand. Before genomic DNA isolation with the DNeasy Blood & Tissue Kit, mouse tissues were minced using razor blades in buffered saline. The source is a female BALB/c mouse given C57BL/6 T cells with graft-versus-host disease after an allogeneic hematopoietic cell transplant. What was sequenced was gut tissue.

CDR3 sequence: CGAIQDTQYF. The part of the CDR3 DNA that was read is TGTGGTGCCATCCAAGACACCCAGTAC. This receptor chain uses TRBV20 and TRBJ2-5, with the D gene not clear enough to name. The read gets to within 1 residue of the CDR3 end, and the germline J gene fills in the rest. V and J lose 6 bases and 2 bases, and a span of 3 bases separates them. The CDR3 has 10 amino acids, counting the end cysteine and phenylalanine. The CDR3 was read in part: 27 bases, with the frame set at base 1. The germline V gene sets CDR1 to GFQATS and CDR2 to STVNSAI.